What follows are 27 T cell receptor beta chains derived from one specimen sequenced in a study of blood T cells in healthy people across ages. Using a J-beta primer mix together with a sample-barcoded 5' primer, a second PCR was run for roughly 6 to 12 cycles. One entry per CDR3 protein results from TCRdb running MiXCR on the 5' RACE reads. Of about 630,000 distinct CDR3 sequences listed, around 21% are singletons. Sequencing was performed on blood. These receptors were taken from a man between 65 and 85 years old in good health.

V gene TRBV11-2 combines with J gene TRBJ2-1; 7 nucleotides align to TRBD2. Losses at the gene ends were 7 bases for V and 12 bases for J; bases not matched to a gene: 12. This CDR3 is built from 13 residues. Germline lookup yields CDR1 SGHAT and CDR2 FQNNGV. The CDR3 protein is CASTGLVSHGQFF. CDR3 in DNA: TGTGCCAGCACAGGACTAGTCTCCCATGGGCAGTTCTTC.

The rearrangement uses TRBV10-3 and TRBJ2-1; the match to TRBD1 covers 12 bases. With 7 bases clipped from V and 6 bases from J, the junction kept 10 bases outside the gene matches. The CDR3 length is 16 residues. CDR1 and CDR2 (germline): ENHRY, SYGVKD. The CDR3 sequence: CAIIGDTGQGANEQFF. CDR3 in DNA: TGTGCCATCATTGGAGATACGGGACAGGGGGCCAATGAGCAGTTCTTC.

This clonotype turned up a few times. This rearrangement joins TRBV20-1 to TRBJ2-5; D perhaps matches TRBD1 (6 bases). The CDR3 runs 15 residues. Deletions cut 0 bases from V and 7 bases from J, with 18 bases between. CDR1 DFQATT and CDR2 SNEGSKA come from the germline V gene (reference sequence). This chain's CDR3 is CSARDFTQGPGTQYF. The DNA for the CDR3 is TGCAGTGCTAGAGATTTCACACAGGGTCCGGGGACCCAGTACTTC.

The chain employs TRBV2 and TRBJ1-5, with D possibly TRBD1 on 6 matching bases. The V and J ends lost 5 bases and 5 bases respectively, with 13 bases between them. The germline V gene encodes CDR1 SNHLY and CDR2 FYNNEI. This CDR3 is built from 14 residues. DNA of the CDR3: TGTGCCAGCAGTTTTGGACAGCCAGATCAGCCCCAGCATTTT. As protein: CASSFGQPDQPQHF.

This clonotype was observed many times. V gene TRBV5-1 combines with J gene TRBJ2-7, with unresolved D. Between the trimmed V and J ends, which lost 0 bases and 12 bases, there was a span of 13 bases. In germline, CDR1 is SGHRS, CDR2 YFSETQ. The CDR3 extends over 12 amino acids. The CDR3 DNA reads as TGCGCCAGCAGCTTGGATGAAGGTCGGACGTACTTC. Translating it yields CASSLDEGRTYF.

This chain links TRBV20-1 with TRBJ2-3; 7 bases are shared with TRBD2. V dropped 0 bases and J dropped 0; count of bases not matched to a gene: 3. Germline CDR1 DFQATT, CDR2 SNEGSKA (reference sequence). This CDR3 region has 15 residues. Written as DNA, the CDR3 is TGCAGTGCTAGAGAAGGTAGCGGGAGCACAGATACGCAGTATTTT. Protein product: CSAREGSGSTDTQYF.

The rearrangement uses TRBV27 and TRBJ1-2; D ambiguous. Germline V lookup: CDR1 MNHEY, CDR2 SMNVEV (reference sequence). CDR3 length: 15 residues. The V and J ends lost 4 bases and 2 bases respectively, with 14 bases between them. CDR3 region: CASSSTTWMNYGYTF. The CDR3 DNA follows: TGTGCCAGCAGTTCTACGACATGGATGAACTATGGCTACACCTTC.

By sample fraction, this clonotype is large. The V call is TRBV29-1, the J call TRBJ2-5; no definite D call. V dropped 6 bases and J dropped 0 bases, with 11 bases sitting between them. The CDR3 consists of 13 residues. Germline V lookup: CDR1 SQVTM, CDR2 ANQGSEA. The CDR3 coding sequence is TGCAGCGTGATGACACCGAACCAAGAGACCCAGTACTTC. Translating gives CSVMTPNQETQYF.

V is TRBV10-3 and J is TRBJ2-5; 8 positions match TRBD2. The last part of the DNA fits TRBJ2-1 better; the J call may be wrong. Germline assignment: CDR1 ENHRY and CDR2 SYGVKD. This CDR3 region has 15 residues. The CDR3 coding sequence is TGTGCCATCAGTGAGTCTGAGCGGGAGAACGCGGTGCAGTTCTTC. This gives the protein CAISESERENAVQFF.

This clonotype occurred many times. The chain couples TRBV28 to TRBJ2-7; 7 nucleotides align to TRBD1. The germline gives CDR1 MDHEN, CDR2 SYDVKM. The V segment lost 5 bases and the J segment 4 bases; nucleotides outside the gene matches: 14. CDR3 size: 16 residues. The CDR3 here is CASSGTARRISYEQYF. The CDR3 DNA follows: TGTGCCAGCAGTGGGACAGCCCGACGAATATCTTACGAGCAGTACTTC.

V is TRBV11-3 and J is TRBJ2-1; 7 nucleotides match TRBD1. The V segment lost 5 bases and the J segment 6 bases; nucleotides outside the gene matches: 7. From germline, CDR1 is SGHNT and CDR2 YENEEA. The CDR3 extends over 14 amino acids. Written as DNA, the CDR3 is TGTGCCAGCAGCCCTCATAGGGGGCGCAATGAGCAGTTCTTC. It encodes CASSPHRGRNEQFF. Complete variable domain (other parts from reference TRBV11-3 and TRBJ2-1): EAGVVQSPRYKIIEKKQPVAFWCNPISGHNTLYWYLQNLGQGPELLIRYENEEAVDDSQLPKDRFSAERLKGVDSTLKIQPAELGDSAVYLCASSPHRGRNEQFFGPGTRLTVL.

Only a few counts were recorded for this clonotype. The V call is TRBV20-1, the J call TRBJ2-5, with D tentatively TRBD2 (6 bases). This CDR3 comprises 13 residues. The V end lost 6 bases, the J end lost 6 bases, and 17 bases lay between the germline ends. Germline lookup yields CDR1 DFQATT and CDR2 SNEGSKA (reference sequence). CDR3 DNA sequence: TGCAGTGCCCCCCTTGAGACTAGGAAGACCCAGTACTTC. This encodes CSAPLETRKTQYF.

The rearrangement links TRBV6-2 or TRBV6-3 to TRBJ2-1; D may be TRBD1 (6 bases). The J call may be faulty, since TRBJ2-7 better matches the DNA end. CDR3 size: 14 residues. CDR1 and CDR2 from the germline V gene are MNHEY and SVGEGT. CDR3 bases: TGTGCCAGCAGTTACTCGGGGACAAACTACGAGCAGTACTTC. Its protein product is CASSYSGTNYEQYF.

This clonotype came up a few times. The DNA of the CDR3 is TGCGCCAGCAGCGCACAGGGTCACGAGCAGTACTTC. Residues: CASSAQGHEQYF. J is TRBJ2-5 and V is TRBV5-1, with D perhaps matching TRBD1 (6 bases). The end of the DNA is better explained by TRBJ2-7, so the J call may be wrong. CDR3 length: 12 residues. Germline V lookup: CDR1 SGHRS, CDR2 YFSETQ.

CDR3 sequence reads: CASSPEGGAYEQYF. CDR3 DNA sequence: TGCGCCAGCAGCCCAGAAGGGGGCGCATACGAGCAGTACTTC. The gene calls are TRBV5-1 and TRBJ2-7; 7 bases line up with TRBD1. V lost 4 bases and J lost 4; bases outside the gene matches: 8. Germline-derived CDR1 and CDR2 are SGHRS and YFSETQ. The CDR3 covers 14 residues.

A few counts support this clonotype. CDR3: CAISESKVLRTQYF. The CDR3 DNA follows: TGTGCCATCAGTGAGTCGAAGGTTCTGCGGACCCAGTACTTC. The chain has TRBV10-3 and TRBJ2-5; no clear D. This CDR3 comprises 14 residues. Trimming removed 0 bases at V and 7 bases at J, with 12 bases between. Germline values: CDR1 ENHRY, CDR2 SYGVKD.

This chain connects TRBV20-1 to TRBJ1-2, with D perhaps matching TRBD1 (5 bases). V was trimmed by 3 bases and J by 2 bases, leaving 19 bases between them. The germline gives CDR1 DFQATT, CDR2 SNEGSKA (reference sequence). This CDR3 is built from 16 residues. DNA for the CDR3: TGCAGTGCTAGTAGCCGGGGAGACAGCGCGAACTATGGCTACACCTTC. This translates into CSASSRGDSANYGYTF.

V gene TRBV5-1 combines with J gene TRBJ2-5; perhaps TRBD2 as D (6 bases). Germline V lookup: CDR1 SGHRS, CDR2 YFSETQ. The CDR3 spans 16 residues. The germline V and J ends were trimmed by 4 bases and 5 bases, with 21 bases remaining between them. CDR3 protein: CASSLNGLPRGETQYF. The CDR3 bases are TGCGCCAGCAGCCTTAACGGACTACCTAGAGGGGAGACCCAGTACTTC.

The J gene is TRBJ2-7, the V gene TRBV10-3; tentative D call: TRBD2 (5 bases). The V gene's germline CDR1 is ENHRY and CDR2 SYGVKD. The CDR3 is 13 amino acids. Deletions cut 3 bases from V and 1 base from J, with 7 bases between. The chain's CDR3 is CAISDSGSYEQYF. CDR3 nucleotides: TGTGCCATCAGTGACTCGGGATCCTACGAGCAGTACTTC.

This clonotype came up a few times. The CDR3 here is CASSLGPRASYNEQFF. The CDR3 region has the DNA TGTGCCAGCAGCTTAGGCCCCCGCGCCTCCTACAATGAGCAGTTCTTC. The rearrangement links TRBV7-3 to TRBJ2-1; D is unresolved. The CDR3 loop spans 16 amino acids. The germline gives CDR1 SGHTA, CDR2 FQGTGA. The germline V and J ends were trimmed by 2 bases and 0 bases, with 11 bases remaining between them.

J is TRBJ2-7 and V is TRBV28; 8 nucleotides align to TRBD1. Per germline, CDR1 MDHEN and CDR2 SYDVKM. V shed 5 bases and J 5 bases; nucleotides not matched to a gene: 11. CDR3 length: 15 amino acids. The CDR3 loop is CASSALWTGTNEQYF. The CDR3 DNA follows: TGTGCCAGCAGTGCGCTCTGGACAGGGACGAACGAGCAGTACTTC.

The table lists this clonotype with a few counts. This chain joins TRBV6-5 and TRBJ1-1; 7 bases agree with TRBD1. This CDR3 has 15 amino acids. The germline V gene encodes CDR1 MNHEY and CDR2 SVGAGI. V gave up 6 bases and J gave up 0 bases; unmatched junction bases: 7. The CDR3 here is CASSRGQTMNTEAFF. CDR3 nucleotide sequence: TGTGCCAGCAGCCGGGGACAGACCATGAACACTGAAGCTTTCTTT.

This clonotype was detected a few times. The genes are TRBV20-1 and TRBJ2-5; TRBD1 agrees at 8 bases. There are 14 residues in the CDR3. V lost 5 bases and J lost 3; bases outside the gene matches: 8. Germline CDR1 reads DFQATT; CDR2 reads SNEGSKA (reference sequence). Here the CDR3 reads CSAPGTGAKETQYF. CDR3 coding DNA: TGCAGTGCTCCTGGGACAGGCGCGAAAGAGACCCAGTACTTC.

This clonotype was observed a handful of times. One end of the junction varies from germline; a read error may be responsible. The genes are TRBV28 and TRBJ2-3; D remains ambiguous. This CDR3 is built from 12 residues. Germline CDR1 and CDR2: MDHEN and SYDVKM. CDR3 nucleotide sequence: TGTGCCGGCAGGCACCCCACAGATACGCAGTATTTT. Amino acid sequence: CAGRHPTDTQYF.

The rearrangement joins TRBV27 to TRBJ2-7, with 7 bases identical to TRBD1. The CDR3 extends over 14 amino acids. In germline, CDR1 is MNHEY, CDR2 SMNVEV (reference sequence). The V and J ends lost 5 bases and 3 bases, in that order; junction bases with no gene match: 7. The CDR3 DNA reads as TGTGCCAGCAGTCCTAGACAGGGAAACTACGAGCAGTACTTC. Translation gives CASSPRQGNYEQYF.

As regards this clonotype: The junction departs from the called germline gene at one end, perhaps through a read error. The chain combines TRBV4-1 with TRBJ2-3, with D possibly TRBD2 on 5 matching bases. Germline V gene lookup returns CDR1 MGHRA and CDR2 YSYEKL. This CDR3 contains 17 residues. This CDR3 reads CASSQDLRSPSTDRQYF. CDR3 in DNA: TGCGCCAGCAGCCAAGATCTGCGGAGCCCTAGCACAGATAGGCAGTATTTT.

The chain is built from TRBV4-1 and TRBJ2-1; 11 nucleotides line up with TRBD2. V trimming: 4 bases; J trimming: 2 bases; junction bases outside the gene matches: 4. The CDR3 is made up of 16 amino acids. Germline V lookup: CDR1 MGHRA, CDR2 YSYEKL. CDR3 amino acids: CASSLRLAGTYNEQFF. The CDR3 coding sequence is TGCGCCAGCAGCCTCCGACTAGCGGGAACCTACAATGAGCAGTTCTTC.